These 16 T cell receptor beta chains share one sample of origin, sequenced in a study of CD8+CD57+ T cells in acquired aplastic anemia (dated by TCRdb to 2017 to 2018). Sequenced using an Illumina HiSeq 2000. Genomic DNA served as template for TCR beta VDJ combination and CDR3 sequence profiling. The raw public data were reprocessed by TCRdb itself: fastp quality trimming at Q25, MiXCR clonotype calling, in-frame beta chains only. CDR3 protein sequences are deduplicated, and each keeps its most common genes and DNA. The sample table shows more than 100,000 distinct CDR3 sequences, and roughly two fifths are seen once. Of the sample, under 9% falls within the top ten clones. The specimen sequenced was sorted CD4+, CD8+, or CD8+CD57+ T cells (not recorded which) from PBMCs. The receptors were gathered from a human donor in good health, serving as a control.

This clonotype was recorded once. This may come from a read error, since a much larger clone is one base off. J is TRBJ2-5 and V is TRBV5-5, with 12 positions matching TRBD2. The CDR3 is 17 residues long. Per the germline V gene, CDR1 is SGHKS and CDR2 is YYEKEE (reference sequence). DNA of the CDR3: TGTGCCGGCAGCCCTTTACAAGGACTAGCGGGACAAGAGACCCAGTACTTC. It encodes CAGSPLQGLAGQETQYF.

The chain employs TRBV19 and TRBJ1-2, with D maybe TRBD1 (5 bases). The CDR3 sequence is 12 residues long. CDR1 and CDR2 from the germline V gene are LNHDA and SQIVND (reference sequence). Trimming shortened V by 5 bases and J by 8 bases, and 12 bases separated the two germline ends. The CDR3 protein is CASSLTREGYTF. CDR3 in DNA: TGTGCCAGTAGTCTTACCAGGGAAGGCTACACCTTC.

This clonotype was seen only a few times. The chain combines TRBV11-3 with TRBJ1-1, with unresolved D. Trimming shortened V by 1 base and J by 8 bases, and 11 bases separated the two germline ends. Per germline, CDR1 SGHNT and CDR2 YENEEA. The CDR3 has 13 residues. The CDR3 region has the DNA TGTGCCAGCAGCTTAGGTATAGGACTAGAAGCTTTCTTT. Amino acids: CASSLGIGLEAFF.

This clonotype has a count of ten or more. The rearrangement links TRBV11-2 to TRBJ1-2; 7 bases are shared with TRBD1. This CDR3 is built from 16 residues. The germline gives CDR1 SGHAT, CDR2 FQNNGV. J lost 3 bases, V lost 5 bases, and 12 bases had no gene match. The CDR3 DNA is TGTGCCAGCAGCGACCCCGCCACCGGGACAGACTATGGCTACACCTTC. Protein sequence: CASSDPATGTDYGYTF.

The chain recombines TRBV28 with TRBJ1-3; D not certain. The germline V gene has CDR1 MDHEN and CDR2 SYDVKM. CDR3 length: 15 residues. Deletions cut 5 bases from V and 0 bases from J, with 11 bases between. The CDR3 bases are TGTGCCAGCAGTCTCATAGGTGGCTCTGGAAACACCATATATTTT. Amino acids: CASSLIGGSGNTIYF.

The chain couples TRBV25-1 to TRBJ1-2, with D possibly being TRBD1 (5 bases). V was trimmed by 5 bases and J by 8 bases, leaving 24 bases between them. CDR3 size: 16 residues. The germline CDR1 and CDR2 sequences are MGHDK and SYGVNS. CDR3 amino acids: CASSTLRKGPSGGYTF. The DNA of the CDR3 is TGTGCCAGCAGTACCCTCAGGAAGGGGCCAAGCGGGGGCTACACCTTC.

The chain links TRBV5-4 to TRBJ1-1; D is unclear. From germline, CDR1 is SGHNT and CDR2 YYREEE (reference sequence). The ends were cut back, 2 bases at V and 4 bases at J, with 15 bases in the middle. The CDR3 has 15 residues. The chain's CDR3 is CASSFDREASTEAFF. In DNA, the CDR3 is TGTGCCAGCAGCTTTGATCGGGAGGCTAGCACTGAAGCTTTCTTT. The whole variable domain, remainder taken from reference TRBV5-4 and TRBJ1-1, is ETGVTQSPTHLIKTRGQQVTLRCSSQSGHNTVSWYQQALGQGPQFIFQYYREEENGRGNFPPRFSGLQFPNYSSELNVNALELDDSALYLCASSFDREASTEAFFGQGTRLTVV.

This clonotype showed up many times. This sequence joins TRBV2 and TRBJ1-1; D is perhaps TRBD1 (6 bases). V lost 6 bases, J lost 6 bases, and 11 bases lay in between. The CDR3 consists of 12 residues. Germline V gene data show CDR1 as SNHLY and CDR2 as FYNNEI. In nucleotides, the CDR3 is TGTGCCAGCAGCTCGGACAGCCCTGAAGCTTTCTTT. Translated, it gives CASSSDSPEAFF. Drawing the rest from reference TRBV2 and TRBJ1-1, the complete variable domain is EPEVTQTPSHQVTQMGQEVILRCVPISNHLYFYWYRQILGQKVEFLVSFYNNEISEKSEIFDDQFSVERPDGSNFTLKIRSTKLEDSAMYFCASSSDSPEAFFGQGTRLTVV.

As to this clonotype: The conserved final phenylalanine or tryptophan is absent from the CDR3, which likely points to a read error. The chain links TRBV2 to TRBJ1-2; 8 nucleotides match TRBD1. Per germline, CDR1 SNHLY and CDR2 FYNNEI. The CDR3 runs to 14 residues. The CDR3 bases are TGTGCCGGCAGTGCCCAGGGGGCTCACTATGGCTACACCTCC. It encodes CAGSAQGAHYGYTS.

To note about this clonotype: A much larger clone lies a single base off, so this may be a read error. The genes are TRBV14 and TRBJ2-1, with D unresolved. Trimming took off 2 bases at V and 8 bases at J, with 7 bases between the two ends. Germline CDR1 SGHDN, CDR2 FVKESK. This CDR3 is built from 12 residues. CDR3 region: CASSQLSYEQFF. The CDR3 bases are TGTGCCAGCAGCCAACTATCTTATGAGCAGTTCTTC.

There are many counts of this clonotype. The chain couples TRBV5-4 to TRBJ2-1; D is uncertain. The CDR3 extends over 11 amino acids. Deletions cut 3 bases from V and 15 bases from J, with 13 bases between. CDR1 is SGHNT, CDR2 YYREEE, per germline (reference sequence). Written as DNA, the CDR3 is TGTGCCAGCAGCTCCCCGACGCAGGTGTTCTTC. Its protein is CASSSPTQVFF. The variable domain in full, with the rest retrieved from reference TRBV5-4 and TRBJ2-1, is ETGVTQSPTHLIKTRGQQVTLRCSSQSGHNTVSWYQQALGQGPQFIFQYYREEENGRGNFPPRFSGLQFPNYSSELNVNALELDDSALYLCASSSPTQVFFGPGTRLTVL.

This clonotype was counted ten times or more. The chain uses TRBV18 and TRBJ1-1, with D unclear. The germline V and J ends were trimmed by 5 bases and 3 bases, with 10 bases remaining between them. Germline V gene sequence: CDR1 KGHSH, CDR2 LQKENI. This CDR3 is built from 13 residues. The CDR3 reads CASSSRRDTEAFF. CDR3 bases: TGTGCCAGCTCATCCCGACGGGACACTGAAGCTTTCTTT.

This clonotype was observed at least ten times. This rearrangement joins TRBV19 to TRBJ1-2; D is ambiguous. V lost 3 bases and J 5 bases, leaving 16 bases between the germline ends. The CDR3 consists of 15 residues. Germline lookup yields CDR1 LNHDA and CDR2 SQIVND (reference sequence). CDR3 residues: CASSMERVPQYGYTF. As DNA, the CDR3 is TGTGCCAGTAGTATGGAACGAGTCCCTCAGTATGGCTACACCTTC.

This clonotype was recorded at least ten times. The chain carries TRBV2 and TRBJ1-1; tentative D call: TRBD1 (6 bases). The CDR3 loop spans 16 amino acids. V lost 6 bases and J lost 1, with 18 bases in between. Germline V gene data show CDR1 as SNHLY and CDR2 as FYNNEI. The CDR3 region is CASSYLGGQSNTEAFF. For the CDR3, the DNA is TGTGCCAGCAGCTACTTAGGGGGACAATCGAACACTGAAGCTTTCTTT.

Comments on this clonotype: A single base separates this from a much larger clone, so it may be a read error. CDR3 in amino acids: CASGLVRGTRGTKETQYF. The CDR3 coding sequence is TGTGCTAGTGGTTTGGTACGCGGGACTAGAGGGACCAAAGAGACCCAGTACTTC. The J gene is TRBJ2-5, the V gene TRBV12-5, with 8 bases aligning to TRBD2. Trimming took 0 bases from V and 3 from J; bases not matched to a gene: 12. This CDR3 spans 18 amino acids. Germline CDR1 is LGHNT and CDR2 is FRNRAP.

The J gene is TRBJ1-3, the V gene TRBV29-1; D is perhaps TRBD1 (6 bases). The CDR3 has 13 residues. V was cut by 5 bases and J by 0 bases, with 8 bases left in between. Germline V gives CDR1 SQVTM, CDR2 ANQGSEA. CDR3 sequence (DNA): TGCAGCGTTACAGGGTTCTCTGGAAACACCATATATTTT. This gives the protein CSVTGFSGNTIYF.